What follows are 17 T cell receptor beta chains derived from one specimen sequenced in a study of OX40 agonist ivuxolimab in advanced cancers. Measured with immunoSEQ multiplex PCR; TCRdb has only the in-frame clones, and not every one. The sample has 80,000 or so clones; 87% are singletons. The sample consisted of CD4+ or CD8+ T cells sorted from blood, taken in a trial of the OX40 agonist ivuxolimab. The receptors were sampled from an adult with an advanced solid tumor such as melanoma, head and neck, liver or kidney cancer.

The rearrangement joins TRBV19 to TRBJ2-7; 10 nucleotides agree with TRBD2. CDR1 is LNHDA and CDR2 is SQIVND in the germline V gene (reference sequence). The CDR3 sequence is 14 residues long. Losses at the gene ends were 4 bases for V and 2 bases for J; bases not matched to a gene: 2. This CDR3 reads CASSRLAGPYEQYF. The CDR3 nucleotides read TGTGCCAGTAGTAGACTAGCGGGCCCCTACGAGCAGTACTTC.

A single count supports this clone. The chain links TRBV2 to TRBJ1-5, with D possibly matching TRBD1 (5 bases). CDR1 is SNHLY and CDR2 is FYNNEI in the germline V gene. The ends were cut back, 6 bases at V and 5 bases at J, with 11 bases in the middle. The CDR3 totals 13 residues. The chain's CDR3 is CASRAGWYQPQHF. The CDR3 DNA reads as TGTGCCAGCAGGGCAGGGTGGTATCAGCCCCAGCATTTT.

This clone has only a few counts. The chain couples TRBV5-4 to TRBJ2-3; tentatively, D is TRBD2 (6 bases). CDR3 size: 13 residues. Germline V gene data show CDR1 as SGHNT and CDR2 as YYREEE (reference sequence). V was pared by 4 bases and J by 10 bases, with 16 bases between. The CDR3: CASSPDLSSAQYF. The CDR3 region has the DNA TGTGCCAGCAGCCCAGACTTGTCTAGCGCGCAGTATTTT.

The chain uses TRBV28 and TRBJ1-5, with a tentative D call TRBD1 (5 bases). CDR1 and CDR2 (germline): MDHEN, SYDVKM. This CDR3 spans 14 amino acids. V lost 6 bases, J lost 3 bases, and 12 bases lay in between. As DNA, the CDR3 is TGTGCCAGCAGACGAGGGACTGCCAATCAGCCCCAGCATTTT. The encoded protein is CASRRGTANQPQHF.

This clone was recorded a few times. This chain uses TRBV14 with TRBJ2-2; TRBD1 might be the D (5 bases). This CDR3 is built from 15 residues. The V and J ends lost 2 bases and 4 bases respectively, with 11 bases between them. Germline CDR1 and CDR2: SGHDN and FVKESK. The CDR3 is CASSQLQGSTGELFF. Written as DNA, the CDR3 is TGTGCCAGCAGCCAACTGCAGGGTTCCACCGGGGAGCTGTTTTTT.

The chain links TRBV6-5 to TRBJ2-5; maybe TRBD1 (6 bases). V shed 5 bases and J shed 1 base, with 14 bases lying between them. The germline CDR1 and CDR2 sequences are MNHEY and SVGAGI. The CDR3 covers 15 residues. CDR3 in DNA: TGTGCCAGCAGTCCGCCTGGCAGGGGCCAAGAGACCCAGTACTTC. It specifies CASSPPGRGQETQYF.

The sample holds a few counts of this clone. V is TRBV7-2 and J is TRBJ1-1; D remains unclear. Looked up from germline, CDR1 is SGHTA and CDR2 is FQGNSA. Trimming took 2 bases from V and 1 from J, leaving 11 bases between them. The CDR3 sequence is 15 residues long. The CDR3 region has the DNA TGTGCCAGCAGCTTACAAGGACGGGGGAACACTGAAGCTTTCTTT. It codes for CASSLQGRGNTEAFF. The variable domain in full, completed from reference TRBV7-2 and TRBJ1-1, reads GAGVSQSPSNKVTEKGKDVELRCDPISGHTALYWYRQSLGQGLEFLIYFQGNSAPDKSGLPSDRFSAERTGGSVSTLTIQRTQQEDSAVYLCASSLQGRGNTEAFFGQGTRLTVV.

This clone was seen only once. The rearrangement uses TRBV6-4 and TRBJ2-1; 7 bases are a match to TRBD1. CDR1 is MRHNA, CDR2 SNTAGT, per germline. The CDR3 length is 14 residues. V shed 5 bases, J shed 8 bases, and the junction held 9 bases outside the gene matches. The CDR3 DNA sequence: TGTGCCAGCAGTTCGAAAGGGGGCATCGATGAGCAGTTCTTC. This translates into CASSSKGGIDEQFF.

The V gene is TRBV19, the J gene TRBJ2-3, with 8 bases matching TRBD1. Trimming took 6 bases from V and 0 from J; bases not matched to a gene: 11. Per the germline V gene, CDR1 is LNHDA and CDR2 is SQIVND (reference sequence). The CDR3 runs 17 residues. The CDR3 region has the DNA TGTGCCAGTAGAGGAGGTGCAGGGGGCGGGAGCACAGATACGCAGTATTTT. Amino acid sequence: CASRGGAGGGSTDTQYF.

The genes are TRBV28 and TRBJ1-4; TRBD1 aligns across 7 bases. This CDR3 is built from 15 residues. Germline V gives CDR1 MDHEN, CDR2 SYDVKM. V lost 5 bases to trimming and J lost 8 bases; unmatched junction nucleotides: 11. CDR3 protein: CASSISTGLGEKLFF. CDR3 nucleotide sequence: TGTGCCAGCAGTATATCGACAGGGCTTGGGGAAAAACTGTTTTTT.

The chain combines TRBV4-1 with TRBJ2-5, with 10 bases fitting TRBD2. The J call may be wrong; the DNA end is better matched by TRBJ2-7. Germline assignment: CDR1 MGHRA and CDR2 YSYEKL. The CDR3 has 16 residues. CDR3 sequence reads: CASSLGGRSGRYEQYF. Here the CDR3 DNA reads TGCGCCAGCAGCCTCGGAGGGCGTAGCGGGAGGTACGAGCAGTACTTC.

The V and J genes are TRBV28 and TRBJ1-2; 9 bases are a match to TRBD1. The germline gives CDR1 MDHEN, CDR2 SYDVKM. The CDR3 length is 16 residues. J was trimmed by 4 bases and V by 6 bases; bases with no gene match: 12. The CDR3 loop is CASRGAGQGIFYGYTF. The DNA of the CDR3 is TGTGCCAGCAGGGGGGCAGGACAGGGGATATTCTATGGCTACACCTTC.

This chain connects TRBV15 to TRBJ2-5; TRBD2 aligns across 9 bases. In germline, CDR1 is LNHNV, CDR2 YYDKDF (reference sequence). V trimming: 4 bases; J trimming: 1 base; junction bases outside the gene matches: 1. The CDR3 loop spans 14 amino acids. The CDR3 spells CATSKLAGQETQYF. As DNA, the CDR3 is TGTGCCACCAGCAAACTAGCGGGCCAAGAGACCCAGTACTTC.

The V gene is TRBV6-5, the J gene TRBJ2-5; D ambiguous. The V gene's germline CDR1 is MNHEY and CDR2 SVGAGI. Trimming shortened V by 2 bases and J by 5 bases, and 15 bases separated the two germline ends. CDR3 length equals 15 residues. The CDR3 DNA follows: TGTGCCAGCAGTTACGGCCCTCAGCTAGGGGAGACCCAGTACTTC. Its translation is CASSYGPQLGETQYF.

CDR3 DNA sequence: TGTGCCAGCTCACCCCCCGAACGGGGTGAAGCTTTCTTT. This encodes CASSPPERGEAFF. The gene calls are TRBV18 and TRBJ1-1; no clear D gene. CDR1 is KGHSH, CDR2 LQKENI, per germline. The length of the CDR3 is 13 residues. Trimming took off 3 bases at V and 7 bases at J, with 12 bases between the two ends.

The genes are TRBV7-9 and TRBJ1-4; D possibly corresponds to TRBD1 (5 bases). Trimming removed 5 bases from V and 10 bases from J, with 20 bases in between. This CDR3 has 15 residues. Germline lookup yields CDR1 SEHNR and CDR2 FQNEAQ (reference sequence). The chain's CDR3 is CASSTLGTSGGKLFF. CDR3 DNA: TGTGCCAGCAGCACCCTCGGGACCTCGGGGGGAAAACTGTTTTTT.

The chain has TRBV2 and TRBJ1-1; D ambiguous. CDR3 length: 14 amino acids. With 8 bases removed from V and 1 base from J, the gap between germline ends came to 14 bases. Germline CDR1 is SNHLY and CDR2 is FYNNEI. The chain's CDR3 is CASAAFTQNTEAFF. The CDR3, as DNA: TGTGCCAGCGCAGCCTTTACCCAGAACACTGAAGCTTTCTTT.